The 6 T cell receptor beta chains given below trace back to one sample, sequenced in a study of shared clonotypes between healthy human individuals. The method was immunoSEQ multiplex PCR; TCRdb's version includes in-frame clones alone and lacks a portion of them. The sample contains over 2 million clones, about 95% of which appear only once. Naive CD8 cells comprised CD45RO-negative, CCR7-positively selected cells, excluding terminally differentiated effector memory CD45RA+ cells. The sequencing input was naive CD8+ T cells sorted from blood. These receptors came from a young man in good health.

Regarding this clone: The same CDR3 also results from other DNA sequences found in this sample. The genes are TRBV27 and TRBJ2-7, with TRBD1 matching over 9 bases. The CDR3 consists of 13 residues. Germline lookup yields CDR1 MNHEY and CDR2 SMNVEV (reference sequence). V lost 4 bases to trimming and J lost 4 bases; unmatched junction nucleotides: 2. DNA for the CDR3: TGTGCCAGCAGTTACAGGGGGCGGTACGAGCAGTACTTC. Its protein product is CASSYRGRYEQYF.

As concerns this clone: The junction shows a germline mismatch at one end, possibly a read error. Other nucleotide sequences in the sample specify the same CDR3. In DNA form, the CDR3 reads TGTGCCTGGAGTCCATGGGACAGGGGAACTGAAGCCTTCTTT. Encoded protein: CAWSPWDRGTEAFF. The genes are TRBV30 and TRBJ1-1; the match to TRBD1 covers 10 bases. CDR1 GTSNPN and CDR2 SVGIG come from the germline V gene (reference sequence). The CDR3 runs 14 residues. Looking up the rest from reference TRBV30 and TRBJ1-1 gives the full variable domain: SQTIHQWPATLVQPVGSPLSLECTVEGTSNPNLYWYRQAAGRGLQLLFYSVGIGQISSEVPQNLSASRPQDRQFILSSKKLLLSDSGFYLCAWSPWDRGTEAFFGQGTRLTVV.

The chain joins TRBV9 to TRBJ1-2; D may be TRBD1 (6 bases). The CDR3 contains 11 residues. CDR1 and CDR2 (germline): SGDLS, YYNGEE. V was clipped by 2 bases and J by 10 bases, with 9 bases between them. CDR3 region: CASSVGGVYTF. Here the CDR3 DNA reads TGTGCCAGCAGCGTTGGGGGCGTCTACACCTTC.

This chain uses TRBV7-2 with TRBJ2-2, with TRBD2 identical over 11 bases. J lost 3 bases, V lost 5 bases, and 5 bases had no gene match. This CDR3 is 16 amino acids long. Looked up from germline, CDR1 is SGHTA and CDR2 is FQGNSA. CDR3 DNA: TGTGCCAGCAGCCAGACTAGCGGGGACCACACCGGGGAGCTGTTTTTT. It encodes CASSQTSGDHTGELFF.

The rearrangement links TRBV28 to TRBJ2-7; 8 nucleotides agree with TRBD1. Germline CDR1 and CDR2: MDHEN and SYDVKM. The CDR3 consists of 12 residues. V lost 7 bases and J lost 6; bases outside the gene matches: 5. In DNA, the CDR3 is TGTGCCAGCAATCCGACAGGGGTCGAGCAGTACTTC. This gives the protein CASNPTGVEQYF. The complete variable domain, with remaining parts taken from reference TRBV28 and TRBJ2-7, reads DVKVTQSSRYLVKRTGEKVFLECVQDMDHENMFWYRQDPGLGLRLIYFSYDVKMKEKGDIPEGYSVSREKKERFSLILESASTNQTSMYLCASNPTGVEQYFGPGTRLTVT.

This chain uses TRBV7-9 with TRBJ2-3; TRBD2 agrees at 8 bases. CDR3 length: 16 residues. The V gene end was trimmed by 3 bases and the J gene end by 11 bases; junction bases not matched to a gene: 16. Germline-derived CDR1 and CDR2 are SEHNR and FQNEAQ (reference sequence). CDR3 DNA: TGTGCCAGCAGCTTGGCGGGGGCCTTTTCCGGGACTAGGCAGTATTTT. Translating it yields CASSLAGAFSGTRQYF.